What follows describes a single TCR beta chain. This table comes from immunoSEQ multiplex PCR, and its TCRdb copy is limited to in-frame clones, with some not included. Among approximately 70,000 clones listed, around 89% were seen once. This CDR3 has 15 amino acids. Per the germline V gene, CDR1 is SNHLY and CDR2 is FYNNEI. The trim removed 5 bases at V and 5 bases at J, leaving 11 bases unmatched. These data originate in a study of blood T cell repertoires in COVID-19. About the study: Sites across the United States, Italy and Spain contributed samples from acute and convalescent COVID-19. PBMCs, B-cell-depleted T cells, or T cells were the source of the cDNA or gDNA that made up the material.

This TCR derives from a human donor in a cohort sampled during active COVID-19. The rearrangement links TRBV2 to TRBJ2-7; TRBD2 matches 8 bases. The sequencing sample was made of peripheral blood. As DNA, the CDR3 is TGTGCCAGCAGTCCCTTTAGCGGGAAAGACGACGAGCAGTACTTC. This codes for CASSPFSGKDDEQYF.